This paragraph reports one T cell receptor beta chain. Its target is not known. The CDR3 has 15 residues. V lost 6 bases to trimming and J lost 0 bases; unmatched junction nucleotides: 4. Germline CDR1 and CDR2: SNHLY and FYNNEI. The source of the sample is a study of shared clonotypes between healthy human individuals. The deep-level immunoSEQ assay was used. Here immunoSEQ multiplex PCR was the method, and the copy in TCRdb shows in-frame clones only, minus some. Here the sample spans 1.4 million to 1.5 million clones, over 95% being singletons. Study findings and constraints: The sole specimen, blood, was sampled, and tissue repertoires likely differ. Four donors showed sharing of approximately 5% of naive CD4 clonotypes. Naive subsets, compared against memory subsets, generally had larger estimated richness values.

The TCR originated in a man aged 30-40 years in good health. Sequencing was performed on naive CD4+ T cells sorted from blood. Noted subset: CD45RA+ positively selected. This sequence joins TRBV2 and TRBJ1-5; TRBD1 aligns across 8 bases. The CDR3 DNA is TGTGCCAGCAGCTCCGGGACAGGTAGCAATCAGCCCCAGCATTTT. This sequence encodes CASSSGTGSNQPQHF.